This TCR beta chain was recorded in a study of blood T cell repertoires in COVID-19. Study information: The analysed material was cDNA or gDNA that came from T cells, B-cell-depleted T cells, or PBMCs.

Clones were sequenced by immunoSEQ multiplex PCR, and TCRdb holds only the in-frame ones, with some missing. The top ten clones hold approximately 9.5% of a sample with tens of thousands of clones, around 90% of them seen once. The germline gives CDR1 LGHDT, CDR2 YNNKEL (reference sequence). This CDR3 is 17 amino acids long. The V gene end was trimmed by 5 bases and the J gene end by 0 bases; junction bases not matched to a gene: 10. The V call is TRBV3-1 (or the pseudogene TRBV3-2), the J call TRBJ2-1; 7 bases align to TRBD2. The sequence came from a human donor in a cohort sampled during active COVID-19. The sequencing sample was made of peripheral blood. The CDR3 bases are TGTGCCAGCAGCACCAGGAGGCGGGGGAGCTCCTACAATGAGCAGTTCTTC. Protein: CASSTRRRGSSYNEQFF.